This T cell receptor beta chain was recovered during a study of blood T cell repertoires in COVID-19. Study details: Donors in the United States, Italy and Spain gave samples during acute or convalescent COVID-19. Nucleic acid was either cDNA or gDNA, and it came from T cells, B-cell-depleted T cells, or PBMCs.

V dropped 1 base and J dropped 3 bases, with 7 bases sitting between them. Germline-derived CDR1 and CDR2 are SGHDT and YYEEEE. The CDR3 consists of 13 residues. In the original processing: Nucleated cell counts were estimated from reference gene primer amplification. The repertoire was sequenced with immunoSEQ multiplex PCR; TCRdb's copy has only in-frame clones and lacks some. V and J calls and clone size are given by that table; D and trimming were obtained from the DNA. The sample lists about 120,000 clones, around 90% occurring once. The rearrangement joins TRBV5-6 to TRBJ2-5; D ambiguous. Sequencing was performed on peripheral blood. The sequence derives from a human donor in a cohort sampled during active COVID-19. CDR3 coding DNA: TGTGCCAGCAGCTTGACAGTAAAAGAGACCCAGTACTTC. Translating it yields CASSLTVKETQYF.